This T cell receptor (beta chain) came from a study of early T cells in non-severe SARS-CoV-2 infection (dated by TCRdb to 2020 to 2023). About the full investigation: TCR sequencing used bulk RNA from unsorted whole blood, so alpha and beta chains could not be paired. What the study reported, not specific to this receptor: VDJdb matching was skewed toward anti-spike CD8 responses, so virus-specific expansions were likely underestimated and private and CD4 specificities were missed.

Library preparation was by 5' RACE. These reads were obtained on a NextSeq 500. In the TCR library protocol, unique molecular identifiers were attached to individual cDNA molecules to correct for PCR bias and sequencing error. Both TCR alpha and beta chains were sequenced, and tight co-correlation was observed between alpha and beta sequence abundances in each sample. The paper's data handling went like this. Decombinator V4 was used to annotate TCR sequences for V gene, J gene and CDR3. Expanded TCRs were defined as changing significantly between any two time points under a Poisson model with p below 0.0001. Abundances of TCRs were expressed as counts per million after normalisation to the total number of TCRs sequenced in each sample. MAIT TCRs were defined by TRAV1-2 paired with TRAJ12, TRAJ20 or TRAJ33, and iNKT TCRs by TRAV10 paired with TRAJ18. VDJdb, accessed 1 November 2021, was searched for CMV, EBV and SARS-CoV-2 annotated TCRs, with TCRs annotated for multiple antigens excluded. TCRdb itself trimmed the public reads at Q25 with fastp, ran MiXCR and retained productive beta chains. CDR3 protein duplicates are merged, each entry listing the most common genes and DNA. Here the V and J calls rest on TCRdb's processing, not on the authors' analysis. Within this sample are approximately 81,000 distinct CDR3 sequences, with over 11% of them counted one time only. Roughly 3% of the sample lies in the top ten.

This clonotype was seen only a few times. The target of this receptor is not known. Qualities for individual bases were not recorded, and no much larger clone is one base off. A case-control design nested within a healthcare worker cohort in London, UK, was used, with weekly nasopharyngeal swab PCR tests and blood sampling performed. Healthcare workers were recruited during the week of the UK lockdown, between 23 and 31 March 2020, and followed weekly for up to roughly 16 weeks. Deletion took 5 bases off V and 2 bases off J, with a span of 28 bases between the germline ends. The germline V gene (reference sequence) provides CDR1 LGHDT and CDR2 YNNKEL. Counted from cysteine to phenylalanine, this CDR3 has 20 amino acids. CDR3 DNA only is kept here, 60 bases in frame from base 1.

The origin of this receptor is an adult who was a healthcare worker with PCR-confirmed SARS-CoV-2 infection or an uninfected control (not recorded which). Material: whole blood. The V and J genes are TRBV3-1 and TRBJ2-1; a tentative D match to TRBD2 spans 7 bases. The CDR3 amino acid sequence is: CASSTLEAGAEILTYNEQFF. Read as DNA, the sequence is TGTGCCAGCAGCACCCTAGAGGCGGGGGCCGAAATACTAACCTACAATGAGCAGTTCTTC.